The clone carrying this TCR beta chain appeared a few times. Flow cytometry had shown expanded CD8+CD57+ cells in the patients chosen for sequencing. CDR3 length: 14 amino acids. The germline gives CDR1 LNHDA, CDR2 SQIVND (reference sequence). V dropped 8 bases and J dropped 0 bases, with 11 bases sitting between them. Genomic DNA served as template for TCR beta VDJ and CDR3 profiling. TCRdb redid the calling of the reads with MiXCR, one entry per CDR3 protein. The table has roughly 240,000 distinct CDR3 sequences, more than 45% seen once; the top ten hold about 8.3%. This sample was included in a study of CD8+CD57+ T cells in acquired aplastic anemia. Study context: Quantities of DNA derived from sorted CD4+ and CD8+ cells averaged around 3 ug.

The sequenced material came from sorted CD4+, CD8+, or CD8+CD57+ T cells (not recorded which) from PBMCs. The sequence derives from a human donor with aplastic anemia. The chain recombines TRBV19 with TRBJ1-3; tentative D call: TRBD1 (5 bases). Written as DNA, the CDR3 is TGTGCCAGTTTGGGGACTGCCTCTGGAAACACCATATATTTT. Encoded protein: CASLGTASGNTIYF.